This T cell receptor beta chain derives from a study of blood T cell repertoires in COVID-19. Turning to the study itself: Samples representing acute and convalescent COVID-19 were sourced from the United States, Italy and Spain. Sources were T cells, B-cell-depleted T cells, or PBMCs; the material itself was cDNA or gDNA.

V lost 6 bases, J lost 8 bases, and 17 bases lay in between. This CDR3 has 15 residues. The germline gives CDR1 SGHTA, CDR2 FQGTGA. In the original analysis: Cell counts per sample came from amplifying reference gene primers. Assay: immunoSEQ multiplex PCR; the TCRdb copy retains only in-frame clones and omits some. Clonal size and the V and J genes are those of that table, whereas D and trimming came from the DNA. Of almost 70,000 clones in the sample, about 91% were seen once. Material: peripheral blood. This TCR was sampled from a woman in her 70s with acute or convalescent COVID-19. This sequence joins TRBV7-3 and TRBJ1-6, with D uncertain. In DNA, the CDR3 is TGTGCCAGCAGTTCCGACTCGCTGCGATATTCACCCCTCCACTTT. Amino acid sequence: CASSSDSLRYSPLHF. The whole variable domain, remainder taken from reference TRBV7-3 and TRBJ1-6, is GAGVSQTPSNKVTEKGKYVELRCDPISGHTALYWYRQSLGQGPEFLIYFQGTGAADDSGLPNDRFFAVRPEGSVSTLKIQRTERGDSAVYLCASSSDSLRYSPLHFGNGTRLTVT.